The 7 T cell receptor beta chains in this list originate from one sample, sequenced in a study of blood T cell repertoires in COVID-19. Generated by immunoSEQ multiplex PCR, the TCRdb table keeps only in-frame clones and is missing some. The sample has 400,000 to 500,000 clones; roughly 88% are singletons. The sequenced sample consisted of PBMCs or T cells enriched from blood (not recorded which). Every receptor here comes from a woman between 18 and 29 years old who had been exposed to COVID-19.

CDR3 loop: CASSPGTGTDTQYF. As DNA, the CDR3 is TGCGCCAGCAGCCCTGGTACAGGCACAGATACGCAGTATTTT. The chain has TRBV5-1 and TRBJ2-3; D gene ambiguous. V lost 4 bases, J lost 1 base, and 10 bases lay in between. From germline, CDR1 is SGHRS and CDR2 YFSETQ. The length of the CDR3 is 14 residues.

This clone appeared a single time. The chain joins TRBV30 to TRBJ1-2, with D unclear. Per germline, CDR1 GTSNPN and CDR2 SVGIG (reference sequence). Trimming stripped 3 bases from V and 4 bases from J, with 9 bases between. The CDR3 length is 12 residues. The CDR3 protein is CAWRQRGYGYTF. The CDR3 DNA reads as TGTGCCTGGAGGCAGCGAGGCTATGGCTACACCTTC. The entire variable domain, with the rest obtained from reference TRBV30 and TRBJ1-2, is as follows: SQTIHQWPATLVQPVGSPLSLECTVEGTSNPNLYWYRQAAGRGLQLLFYSVGIGQISSEVPQNLSASRPQDRQFILSSKKLLLSDSGFYLCAWRQRGYGYTFGSGTRLTVV.

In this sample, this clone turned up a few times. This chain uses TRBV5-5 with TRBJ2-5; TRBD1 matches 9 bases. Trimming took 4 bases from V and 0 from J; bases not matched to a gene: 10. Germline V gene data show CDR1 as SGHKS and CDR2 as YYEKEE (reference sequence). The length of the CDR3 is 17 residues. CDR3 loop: CASSVRTGVSYQETQYF. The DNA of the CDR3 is TGTGCCAGCAGCGTACGGACAGGGGTATCGTACCAAGAGACCCAGTACTTC.

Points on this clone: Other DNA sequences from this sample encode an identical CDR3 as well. CDR3: CASSLQGGNQPQHF. CDR3 nucleotides: TGTGCCAGTAGCTTACAGGGGGGCAATCAGCCCCAGCATTTT. The chain uses TRBV19 and TRBJ1-5; 8 bases are shared with TRBD1. With 6 bases clipped from V and 2 bases from J, the junction kept 3 bases outside the gene matches. This CDR3 region has 14 residues. Germline CDR1 and CDR2: LNHDA and SQIVND (reference sequence).

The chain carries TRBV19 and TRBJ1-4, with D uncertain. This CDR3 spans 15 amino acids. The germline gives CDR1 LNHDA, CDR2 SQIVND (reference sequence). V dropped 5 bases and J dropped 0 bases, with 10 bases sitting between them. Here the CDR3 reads CASSAQAATNEKLFF. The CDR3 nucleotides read TGTGCCAGTAGTGCCCAAGCTGCAACTAATGAAAAACTGTTTTTT.

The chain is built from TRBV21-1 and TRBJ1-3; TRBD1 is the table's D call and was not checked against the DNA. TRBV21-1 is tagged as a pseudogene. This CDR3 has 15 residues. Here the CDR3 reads CAVLGQFLSGNTIYF. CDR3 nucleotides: TGTGCCGTACTTGGACAGTTCCTTTCTGGAAACACCATATATTTT.

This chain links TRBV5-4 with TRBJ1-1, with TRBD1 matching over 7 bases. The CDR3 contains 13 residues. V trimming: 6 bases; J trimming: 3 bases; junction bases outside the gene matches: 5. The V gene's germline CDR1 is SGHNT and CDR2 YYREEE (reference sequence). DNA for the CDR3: TGTGCCAGCAACAGACAGGGAGACACTGAAGCTTTCTTT. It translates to CASNRQGDTEAFF.